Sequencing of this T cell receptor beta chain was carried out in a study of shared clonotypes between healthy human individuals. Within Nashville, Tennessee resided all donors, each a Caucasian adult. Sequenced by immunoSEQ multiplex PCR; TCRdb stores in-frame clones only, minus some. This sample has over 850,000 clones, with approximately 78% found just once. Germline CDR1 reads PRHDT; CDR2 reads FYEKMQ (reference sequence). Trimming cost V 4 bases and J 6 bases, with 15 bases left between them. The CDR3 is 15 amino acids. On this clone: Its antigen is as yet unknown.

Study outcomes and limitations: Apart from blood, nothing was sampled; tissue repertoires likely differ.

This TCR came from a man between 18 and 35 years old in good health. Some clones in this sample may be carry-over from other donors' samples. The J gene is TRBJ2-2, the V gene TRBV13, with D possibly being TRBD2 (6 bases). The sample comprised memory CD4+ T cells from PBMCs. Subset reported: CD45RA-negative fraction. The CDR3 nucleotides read TGTGCCAGCAGCTCACTCGGGTGGAGGGCCGGGGAGCTGTTTTTT. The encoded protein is CASSSLGWRAGELFF. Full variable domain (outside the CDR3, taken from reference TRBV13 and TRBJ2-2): AAGVIQSPRHLIKEKRETATLKCYPIPRHDTVYWYQQGPGQDPQFLISFYEKMQSDKGSIPDRFSAQQFSDYHSELNMSSLELGDSALYFCASSSLGWRAGELFFGEGSRLTVL.